This record covers a single T cell receptor (beta chain). While infection was still active, Seattle patients were enrolled and then followed longitudinally. This entry belongs to a study of blood T cell repertoires in COVID-19. On the study more broadly: The study drew acute and convalescent COVID-19 samples from the United States, Italy and Spain. The analysed material was cDNA or gDNA that came from T cells, B-cell-depleted T cells, or PBMCs.

In the original analysis: Researchers report that nucleated cell counts were estimated from reference gene primer amplification. Here immunoSEQ multiplex PCR was the method, and the copy in TCRdb shows in-frame clones only, minus some. V and J calls and clone size come straight from that table; D and trimming were deduced from the DNA. The data contain 220,000 or so clones, 80% to 85% of them seen just once; the ten biggest clones take up around 8%. This CDR3 region has 16 residues. Per germline, CDR1 SGHKS and CDR2 YYEKEE (reference sequence). Trimming removed 2 bases from V and 1 base from J, with 13 bases in between.

The sequencing input was peripheral blood. The rearrangement links TRBV5-5 to TRBJ1-5; maybe TRBD1 (6 bases). This receptor was identified in a woman over 75 with COVID-19, enrolled during active disease. The DNA of the CDR3 is TGTGCCAGCAGCTTACAGGGCATGGGGAGCAATCAGCCCCAGCATTTT. As protein: CASSLQGMGSNQPQHF.